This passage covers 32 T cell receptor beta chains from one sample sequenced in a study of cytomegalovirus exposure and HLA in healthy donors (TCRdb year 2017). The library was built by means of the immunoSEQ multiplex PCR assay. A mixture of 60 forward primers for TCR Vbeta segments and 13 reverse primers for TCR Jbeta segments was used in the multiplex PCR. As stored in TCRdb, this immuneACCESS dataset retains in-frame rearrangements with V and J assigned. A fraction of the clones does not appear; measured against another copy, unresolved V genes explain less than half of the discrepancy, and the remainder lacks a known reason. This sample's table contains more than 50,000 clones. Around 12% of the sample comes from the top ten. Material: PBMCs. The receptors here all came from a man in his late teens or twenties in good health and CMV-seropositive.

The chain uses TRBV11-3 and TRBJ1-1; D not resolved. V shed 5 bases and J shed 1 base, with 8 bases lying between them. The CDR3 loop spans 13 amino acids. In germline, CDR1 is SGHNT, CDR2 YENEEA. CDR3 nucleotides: TGTGCCAGCAGCCTAACGAGGAACACTGAAGCTTTCTTT. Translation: CASSLTRNTEAFF.

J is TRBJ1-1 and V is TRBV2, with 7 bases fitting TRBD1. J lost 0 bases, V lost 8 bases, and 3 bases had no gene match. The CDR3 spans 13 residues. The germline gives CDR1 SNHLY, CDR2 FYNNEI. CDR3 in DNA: TGTGCCAGCGAGACAGGGCTGAACACTGAAGCTTTCTTT. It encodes CASETGLNTEAFF. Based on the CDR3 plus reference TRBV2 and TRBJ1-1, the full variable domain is EPEVTQTPSHQVTQMGQEVILRCVPISNHLYFYWYRQILGQKVEFLVSFYNNEISEKSEIFDDQFSVERPDGSNFTLKIRSTKLEDSAMYFCASETGLNTEAFFGQGTRLTVV.

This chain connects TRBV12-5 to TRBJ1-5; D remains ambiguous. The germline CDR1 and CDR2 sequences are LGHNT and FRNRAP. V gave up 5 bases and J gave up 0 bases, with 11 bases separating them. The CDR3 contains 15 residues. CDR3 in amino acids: CASGRSLYSNQPQHF. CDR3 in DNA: TGTGCTAGTGGTCGGAGTCTATATAGCAATCAGCCCCAGCATTTT.

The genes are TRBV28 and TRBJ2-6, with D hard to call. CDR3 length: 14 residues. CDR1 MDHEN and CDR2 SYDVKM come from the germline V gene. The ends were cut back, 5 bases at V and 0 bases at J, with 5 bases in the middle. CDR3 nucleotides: TGTGCCAGCAGTGTTAGCTCTGGGGCCAACGTCCTGACTTTC. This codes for CASSVSSGANVLTF.

Written as DNA, the CDR3 is TGTGCCAGCAGCCTAGGGGACAGGACTATTGGCGAGCAGTACTTC. Its translation: CASSLGDRTIGEQYF. This chain uses TRBV11-2 with TRBJ2-7; 8 bases agree with TRBD1. Germline CDR1 reads SGHAT; CDR2 reads FQNNGV. V was pared by 5 bases and J by 6 bases, with 12 bases of the junction left unmatched. The CDR3 totals 15 residues.

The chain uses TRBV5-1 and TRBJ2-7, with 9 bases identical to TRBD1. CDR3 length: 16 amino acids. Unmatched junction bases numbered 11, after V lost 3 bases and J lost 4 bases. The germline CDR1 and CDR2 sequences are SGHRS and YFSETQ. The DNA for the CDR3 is TGCGCCAGCAGCTGGACCCTACAGGGGGCAAGGTACGAGCAGTACTTC. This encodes CASSWTLQGARYEQYF.

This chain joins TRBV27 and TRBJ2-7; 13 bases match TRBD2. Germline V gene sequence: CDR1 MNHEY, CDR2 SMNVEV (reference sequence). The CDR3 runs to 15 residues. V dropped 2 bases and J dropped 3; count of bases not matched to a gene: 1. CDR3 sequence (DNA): TGTGCCAGCAGTTTAACTAGCGGGAGGGGCTACGAGCAGTACTTC. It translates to CASSLTSGRGYEQYF.

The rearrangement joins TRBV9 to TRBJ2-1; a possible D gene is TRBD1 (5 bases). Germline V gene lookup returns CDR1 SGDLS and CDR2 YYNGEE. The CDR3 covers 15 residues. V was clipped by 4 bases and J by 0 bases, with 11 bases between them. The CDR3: CASSTQASSYNEQFF. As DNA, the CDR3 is TGTGCCAGCAGCACACAGGCGAGCTCCTACAATGAGCAGTTCTTC.

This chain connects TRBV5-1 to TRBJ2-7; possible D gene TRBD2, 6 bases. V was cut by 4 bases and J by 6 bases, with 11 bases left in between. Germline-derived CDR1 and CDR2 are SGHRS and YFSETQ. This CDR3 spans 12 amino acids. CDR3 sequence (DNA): TGCGCCAGCAGCCCGGGACTTTCCGAGCAGTACTTC. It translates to CASSPGLSEQYF.

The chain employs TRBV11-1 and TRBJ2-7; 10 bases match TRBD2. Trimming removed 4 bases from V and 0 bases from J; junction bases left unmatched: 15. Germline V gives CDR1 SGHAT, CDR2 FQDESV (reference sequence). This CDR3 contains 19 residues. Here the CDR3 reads CASSSSGWIAGGRSYEQYF. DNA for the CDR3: TGTGCCAGCAGCTCCTCCGGGTGGATAGCGGGAGGACGCTCCTACGAGCAGTACTTC. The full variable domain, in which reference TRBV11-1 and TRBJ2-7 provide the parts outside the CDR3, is EAEVAQSPRYKITEKSQAVAFWCDPISGHATLYWYRQILGQGPELLVQFQDESVVDDSQLPKDRFSAERLKGVDSTLKIQPAELGDSAMYLCASSSSGWIAGGRSYEQYFGPGTRLTVT.

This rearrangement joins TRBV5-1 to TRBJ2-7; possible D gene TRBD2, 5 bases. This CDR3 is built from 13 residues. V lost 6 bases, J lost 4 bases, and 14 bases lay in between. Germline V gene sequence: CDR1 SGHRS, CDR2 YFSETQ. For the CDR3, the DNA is TGCGCCAGCACCCCCGGCGGAGGTTACGAGCAGTACTTC. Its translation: CASTPGGGYEQYF.

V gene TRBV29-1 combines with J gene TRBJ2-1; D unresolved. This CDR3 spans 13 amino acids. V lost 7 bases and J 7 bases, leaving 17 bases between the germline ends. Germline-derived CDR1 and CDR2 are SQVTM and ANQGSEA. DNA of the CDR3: TGCAGCGGCCGTACCCGAGGTGGGAATGAGCAGTTCTTC. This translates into CSGRTRGGNEQFF.

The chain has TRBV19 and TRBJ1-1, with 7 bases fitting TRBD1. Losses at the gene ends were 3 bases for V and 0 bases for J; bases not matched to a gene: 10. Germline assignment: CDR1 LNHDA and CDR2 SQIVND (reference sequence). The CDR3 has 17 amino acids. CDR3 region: CASSIEGATFMNTEAFF. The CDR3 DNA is TGTGCCAGTAGTATTGAGGGGGCCACGTTCATGAACACTGAAGCTTTCTTT.

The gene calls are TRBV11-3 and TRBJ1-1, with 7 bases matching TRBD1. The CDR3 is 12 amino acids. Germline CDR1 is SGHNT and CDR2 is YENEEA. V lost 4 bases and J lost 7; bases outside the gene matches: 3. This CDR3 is CASSYRGGEAFF. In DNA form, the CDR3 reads TGTGCCAGCAGCTACAGGGGAGGTGAAGCTTTCTTT.

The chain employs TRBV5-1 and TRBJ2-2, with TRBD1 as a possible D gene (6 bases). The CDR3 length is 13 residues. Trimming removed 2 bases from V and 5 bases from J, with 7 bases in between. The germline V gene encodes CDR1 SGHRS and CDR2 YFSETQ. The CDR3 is CASSLGTTGELFF. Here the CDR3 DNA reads TGCGCCAGCAGCTTAGGGACAACCGGGGAGCTGTTTTTT.

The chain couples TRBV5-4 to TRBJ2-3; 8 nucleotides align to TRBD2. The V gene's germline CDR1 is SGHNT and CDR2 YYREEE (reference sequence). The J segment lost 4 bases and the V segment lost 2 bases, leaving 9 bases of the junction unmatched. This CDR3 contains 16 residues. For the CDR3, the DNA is TGTGCCAGCAGCTTCGAGGCGGGAGGCCCTCCAGATACGCAGTATTTT. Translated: CASSFEAGGPPDTQYF. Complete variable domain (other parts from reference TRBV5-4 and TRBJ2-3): ETGVTQSPTHLIKTRGQQVTLRCSSQSGHNTVSWYQQALGQGPQFIFQYYREEENGRGNFPPRFSGLQFPNYSSELNVNALELDDSALYLCASSFEAGGPPDTQYFGPGTRLTVL.

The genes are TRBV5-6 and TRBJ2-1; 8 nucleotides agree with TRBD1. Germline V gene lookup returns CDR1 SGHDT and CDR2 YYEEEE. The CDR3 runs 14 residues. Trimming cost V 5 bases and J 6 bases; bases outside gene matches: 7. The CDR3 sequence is CASRPTGVGNEQFF. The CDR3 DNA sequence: TGTGCCAGCAGACCGACAGGGGTAGGCAATGAGCAGTTCTTC.

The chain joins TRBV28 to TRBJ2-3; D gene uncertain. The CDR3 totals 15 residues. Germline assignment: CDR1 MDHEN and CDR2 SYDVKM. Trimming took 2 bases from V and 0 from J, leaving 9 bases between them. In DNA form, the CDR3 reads TGTGCCAGCAGTTTAATAGCTCAGAGCACAGATACGCAGTATTTT. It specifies CASSLIAQSTDTQYF.

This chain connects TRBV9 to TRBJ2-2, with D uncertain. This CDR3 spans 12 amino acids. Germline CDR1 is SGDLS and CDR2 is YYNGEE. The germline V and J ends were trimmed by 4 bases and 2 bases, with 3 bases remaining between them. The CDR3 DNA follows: TGTGCCAGCAGCTCAAACACCGGGGAGCTGTTTTTT. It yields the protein CASSSNTGELFF.

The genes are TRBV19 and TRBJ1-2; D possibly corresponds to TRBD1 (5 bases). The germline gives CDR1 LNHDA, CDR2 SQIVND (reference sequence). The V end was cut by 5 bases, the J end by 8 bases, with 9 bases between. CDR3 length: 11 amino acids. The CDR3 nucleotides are TGTGCCAGTAGTTGGGGCGAAGGCTACACCTTC. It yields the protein CASSWGEGYTF.

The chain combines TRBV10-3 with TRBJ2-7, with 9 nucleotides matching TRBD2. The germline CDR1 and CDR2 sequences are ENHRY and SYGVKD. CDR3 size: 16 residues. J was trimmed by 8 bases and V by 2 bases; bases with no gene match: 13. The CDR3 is CAISEMLAGSKGKQYF. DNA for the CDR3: TGTGCCATCAGTGAGATGCTAGCGGGAAGTAAGGGCAAGCAGTACTTC.

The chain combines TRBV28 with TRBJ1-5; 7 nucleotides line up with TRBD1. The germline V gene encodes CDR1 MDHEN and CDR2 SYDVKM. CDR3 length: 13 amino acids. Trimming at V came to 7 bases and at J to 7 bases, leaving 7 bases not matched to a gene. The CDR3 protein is CASTWGQTQPQHF. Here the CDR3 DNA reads TGTGCCAGCACCTGGGGACAGACCCAGCCCCAGCATTTT.

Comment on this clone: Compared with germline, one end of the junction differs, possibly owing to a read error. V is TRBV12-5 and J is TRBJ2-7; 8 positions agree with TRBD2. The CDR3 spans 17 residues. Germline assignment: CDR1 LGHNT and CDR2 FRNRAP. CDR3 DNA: TGTGCTAGTGGTCCCCCAAGTTACAGCGGGAGCTCCCACGAGCAGTACTTC. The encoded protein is CASGPPSYSGSSHEQYF.

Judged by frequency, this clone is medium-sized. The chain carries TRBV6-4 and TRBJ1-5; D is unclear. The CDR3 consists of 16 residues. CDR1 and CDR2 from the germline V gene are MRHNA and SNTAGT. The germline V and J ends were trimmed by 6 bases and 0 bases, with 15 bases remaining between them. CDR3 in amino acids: CASSPGGGDSNQPQHF. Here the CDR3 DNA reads TGTGCCAGCAGCCCAGGCGGAGGAGATAGCAATCAGCCCCAGCATTTT.

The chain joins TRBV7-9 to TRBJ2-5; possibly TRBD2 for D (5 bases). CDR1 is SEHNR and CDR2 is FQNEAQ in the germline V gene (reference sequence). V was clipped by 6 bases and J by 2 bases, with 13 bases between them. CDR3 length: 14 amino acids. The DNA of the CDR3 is TGTGCCAGCAGTCCCGGGAACACACAAGAGACCCAGTACTTC. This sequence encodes CASSPGNTQETQYF.

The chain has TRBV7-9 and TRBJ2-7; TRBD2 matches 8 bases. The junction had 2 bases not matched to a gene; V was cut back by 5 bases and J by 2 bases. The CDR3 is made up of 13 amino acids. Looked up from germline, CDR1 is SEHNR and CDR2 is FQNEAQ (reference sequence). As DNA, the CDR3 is TGTGCCAGCAGCCAGGGACTAGCCTACGAGCAGTACTTC. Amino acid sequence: CASSQGLAYEQYF. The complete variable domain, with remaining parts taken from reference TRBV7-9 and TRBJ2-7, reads DTGVSQNPRHKITKRGQNVTFRCDPISEHNRLYWYRQTLGQGPEFLTYFQNEAQLEKSRLLSDRFSAERPKGSFSTLEIQRTEQGDSAMYLCASSQGLAYEQYFGPGTRLTVT.

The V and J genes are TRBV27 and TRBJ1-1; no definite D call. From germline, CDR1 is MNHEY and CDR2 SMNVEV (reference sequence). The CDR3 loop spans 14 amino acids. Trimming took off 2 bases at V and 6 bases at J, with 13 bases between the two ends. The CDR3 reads CASSLGPLGAEAFF. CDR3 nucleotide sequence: TGTGCCAGCAGTTTAGGCCCCCTAGGCGCTGAAGCTTTCTTT.

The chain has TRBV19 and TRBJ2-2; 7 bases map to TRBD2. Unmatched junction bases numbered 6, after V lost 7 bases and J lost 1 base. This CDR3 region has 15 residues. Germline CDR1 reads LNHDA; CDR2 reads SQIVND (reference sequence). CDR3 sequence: CASKFQRGNTGELFF. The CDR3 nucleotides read TGTGCCAGTAAATTCCAGCGGGGGAACACCGGGGAGCTGTTTTTT.

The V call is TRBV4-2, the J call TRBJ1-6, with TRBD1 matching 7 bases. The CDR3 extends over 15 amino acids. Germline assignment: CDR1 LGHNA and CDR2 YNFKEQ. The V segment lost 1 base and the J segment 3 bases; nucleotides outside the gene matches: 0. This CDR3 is CASSQGQGYNSPLHF. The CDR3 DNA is TGTGCCAGCAGCCAAGGACAGGGCTATAATTCACCCCTCCACTTT.

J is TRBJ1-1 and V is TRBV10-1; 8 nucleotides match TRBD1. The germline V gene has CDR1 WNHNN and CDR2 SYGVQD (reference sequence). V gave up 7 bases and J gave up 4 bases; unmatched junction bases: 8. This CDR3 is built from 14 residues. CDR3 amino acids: CASTRDRSGTEAFF. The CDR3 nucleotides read TGCGCCAGCACCAGGGACAGGTCTGGCACTGAAGCTTTCTTT.

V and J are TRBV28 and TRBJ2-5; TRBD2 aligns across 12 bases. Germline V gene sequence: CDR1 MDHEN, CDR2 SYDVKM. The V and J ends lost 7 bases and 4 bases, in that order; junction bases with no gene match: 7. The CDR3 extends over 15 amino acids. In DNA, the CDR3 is TGTGCCAGCACTCCCCTAGCGGGAGGGGGAGAGACCCAGTACTTC. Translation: CASTPLAGGGETQYF.

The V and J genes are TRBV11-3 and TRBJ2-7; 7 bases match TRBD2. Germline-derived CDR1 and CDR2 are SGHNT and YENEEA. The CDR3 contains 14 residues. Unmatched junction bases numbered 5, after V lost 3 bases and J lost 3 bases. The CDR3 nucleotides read TGTGCCAGCAGCTTCAGCGGGGCCTACTACGAGCAGTACTTC. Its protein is CASSFSGAYYEQYF.